This TCR beta chain was profiled in a study of CD8 T cells in Susac syndrome. TEMRA cells underwent FACS enrichment and CD8+ and CD4+ T cells underwent negative isolation. Reverse transcription of about 0.45 to 1 ug RNA was performed with random hexamers. Multiplex immunoSEQ PCR targeted 54 Vbeta and 13 Jbeta TCR beta segments. TCRdb called the immunoSEQ multiplex PCR reads again in MiXCR, with one record for every CDR3 protein. The profile covers about 190,000 distinct CDR3 sequences, with roughly 90% appearing a single time and about 0.1% taken by the ten largest. The CDR3 runs to 16 residues. In germline, CDR1 is MGHRA, CDR2 YSYEKL. Trimming removed 1 base at V and 1 base at J, with 13 bases between.

Sequencing was done on a sample of CD4+ T cells from PBMCs. The clonotype originates from a human donor with Susac syndrome. The chain carries TRBV4-1 and TRBJ1-1; D call uncertain. This CDR3 is CASSQVQNLRNTEAFF. The CDR3 DNA reads as TGCGCCAGCAGCCAAGTTCAGAATTTACGGAACACTGAAGCTTTCTTT.